These T cell receptor beta chains were read from a single sample in a study of T cell repertoires in cytomegalovirus infection. TCRdb processed the reads anew with MiXCR; each CDR3 protein has one entry. Here the sample spans 500,000 or so distinct CDR3 sequences, about 17% being singletons. Sequences were obtained from CD8+ T cells from PBMCs. The receptors come from a human donor in good health (CMV status not recorded). Some clones in this sample may be carry-over from other donors' samples. The CDR3 runs from the conserved cysteine through the conserved F or W. D genes are given only for firm matches. Part of the rows lack a size; the others show once, few, many or a class for expanded clones.

CDR3 protein	CDR3 DNA	V gene	J gene	clone size	D gene
CASSLERGRGTYNEQFF	TGTGCCAGCAGCTTAGAGAGGGGCAGGGGGACCTACAATGAGCAGTTCTTC	TRBV7-2	TRBJ2-1	many	TRBD1
CASSQEEVPGQEENTEAFF	TGTGCCAGCAGCCAAGAAGAAGTCCCGGGACAGGAGGAGAACACTGAAGCTTTCTTT	TRBV14	TRBJ1-1	many	TRBD1
CASSSGTGDSPLHF	TGTGCCAGCAGTTCCGGGACAGGGGATTCACCCCTCCACTTT	TRBV7-6	TRBJ1-6	many	TRBD1
CASSQPTGAYEQYF	TGTGCCAGCAGCCAACCGACTGGGGCCTACGAGCAGTACTTC	TRBV4-2	TRBJ2-7	NA	NA
CASSPRTSTYYNEQFF	TGTGCCAGCAGCCCTCGGACTAGCACTTACTACAATGAGCAGTTCTTC	TRBV7-6	TRBJ2-1	many	TRBD2
CASSFSGLPVGELFF	TGTGCCAGCAGTTTTTCGGGACTACCGGTCGGGGAGCTGTTTTTT	TRBV28	TRBJ2-2	few	TRBD2
CASSLLAPTSTDTQYF	TGCGCCAGCAGCTTGCTCGCCCCTACTAGCACAGATACGCAGTATTTT	TRBV5-1	TRBJ2-3	NA	NA
CASSSDRVGTEAFF	TGTGCCAGCAGTTCAGACAGGGTTGGTACTGAAGCTTTCTTT	TRBV5-4	TRBJ1-1	few	TRBD1
CASSLTTGDEQYF	TGCGCCAGCAGCTTGACAACAGGAGACGAGCAGTACTTC	TRBV5-1	TRBJ2-7	NA	NA
CASADGTKNIQYF	TGTGCCAGTGCGGACGGGACCAAAAACATTCAGTACTTC	TRBV12-3/TRBV12-4	TRBJ2-4	many	NA
CARLTSSGHTEAFF	TGCGCCAGGCTTACGAGCAGTGGGCACACTGAAGCTTTCTTT	TRBV4-1	TRBJ1-1	NA	NA
CASSSGLAGGYEQFF	TGTGCCAGCAGTTCCGGACTAGCGGGAGGATATGAGCAGTTCTTC	TRBV6-6	TRBJ2-1	many	TRBD2
CASSDEGGESQPQHF	TGTGCCAGCAGTGATGAAGGGGGCGAGAGTCAGCCCCAGCATTTT	TRBV2	TRBJ1-5	few	TRBD1
CASSYLGLAGGGTTDTQYF	TGTGCCAGCAGTTACTTGGGACTAGCGGGAGGCGGGACCACAGATACGCAGTATTTT	TRBV6-5	TRBJ2-3	few	TRBD2
CASSQGGRGTYEQYF	TGCGCCAGCAGCCAAGGGGGGCGGGGTACCTACGAGCAGTACTTC	TRBV4-1	TRBJ2-7	NA	NA
CASSEWDFLDTQYF	TGTGCCAGCAGTGAGTGGGACTTCTTAGATACGCAGTATTTT	TRBV25-1	TRBJ2-3	many	NA
CASSHRVSGANVLTF	TGTGCCAGCAGCCACAGGGTTTCTGGGGCCAACGTCCTGACTTTC	TRBV6-5	TRBJ2-6	many	NA
CASSRTGPFTGELFF	TGTGCCAGCAGCCGGACAGGCCCCTTCACCGGGGAGCTGTTTTTT	TRBV7-8	TRBJ2-2	many	TRBD1
CASSLISRGTEAFF	TGTGCCAGCAGCCTAATTAGCAGGGGAACTGAAGCTTTCTTT	TRBV14	TRBJ1-1	NA	NA
CASSSRDRGFDEQFF	TGTGCCAGCAGCTCCCGGGACAGGGGGTTTGATGAGCAGTTCTTC	TRBV5-4	TRBJ2-1	many	TRBD1
CASSLQRGGQQFF	TGTGCCAGCAGCTTGCAAAGAGGGGGTCAGCAGTTCTTC	TRBV7-8	TRBJ2-1	many	NA
CVSRGYSDYEQYF	TGTGTCTCTCGAGGGTATAGTGACTACGAGCAGTACTTC	TRBV7-2	TRBJ2-7	many	NA
CATSPRAGRANEKLFF	TGTGCCACCAGCCCCCGGGCGGGGAGGGCTAATGAAAAACTGTTTTTT	TRBV15	TRBJ1-4	few	NA
CASSLGGGYAEAFF	TGTGCCAGCAGCTTAGGGGGAGGGTACGCTGAAGCTTTCTTT	TRBV7-2	TRBJ1-1	many	NA
CASSWTGDHQPQHF	TGTGCCAGCAGTTGGACAGGGGATCATCAGCCCCAGCATTTT	TRBV28	TRBJ1-5	many	TRBD1
CASSPVRSTDTQYF	TGTGCCAGCAGCCCCGTTAGGTCCACAGATACGCAGTATTTT	TRBV7-3	TRBJ2-3	many	NA
CATSEYLADTQYF	TGTGCCACCAGTGAGTACCTAGCGGATACGCAGTATTTT	TRBV24-1	TRBJ2-3	NA	NA
CASSPDWETQYF	TGTGCCAGCAGCCCAGACTGGGAGACCCAGTACTTC	TRBV14	TRBJ2-5	NA	NA
CAISESGSATGELFF	TGTGCCATCAGTGAATCGGGTTCGGCCACCGGGGAGCTGTTTTTT	TRBV10-3	TRBJ2-2	few	NA
CASSFAPTGLAGLVEETQYF	TGTGCCAGCAGTTTCGCCCCGACGGGACTAGCGGGCCTAGTTGAAGAGACCCAGTACTTC	TRBV6-1	TRBJ2-5	many	TRBD2
CASSIMSNNEQFF	TGTGCCAGTAGTATAATGAGCAACAATGAGCAGTTCTTC	TRBV19	TRBJ2-1	NA	NA
CASSLLAVDTQYF	TGTGCCAGCAGTTTATTGGCCGTGGATACGCAGTATTTT	TRBV27	TRBJ2-3	NA	NA
CASSHVGPGGELFF	TGTGCCAGCAGCCACGTTGGCCCGGGGGGGGAGCTGTTTTTT	TRBV4-2	TRBJ2-2	NA	NA
CASSLAGYQETQYF	TGTGCCAGCAGTTTGGCGGGTTACCAAGAGACCCAGTACTTC	TRBV12-3/TRBV12-4	TRBJ2-5	many	NA
CASSEWIPNTGELFF	TGTGCCAGCAGTGAATGGATCCCGAACACCGGGGAGCTGTTTTTT	TRBV2	TRBJ2-2	NA	NA
CASSYPKRLGYNEQFF	TGTGCCAGCAGCTACCCAAAGCGGCTAGGCTACAATGAGCAGTTCTTC	TRBV11-1	TRBJ2-1	many	NA
CASSYGGSNTYEQYF	TGTGCCAGCAGTTATGGGGGCTCTAATACCTACGAGCAGTACTTC	TRBV12-3/TRBV12-4	TRBJ2-7	many	NA
CASSDSGGSSYNEQFF	TGTGCCAGCAGTGACTCGGGAGGGAGCTCCTACAATGAGCAGTTCTTC	TRBV6-4	TRBJ2-1	NA	TRBD2
CASSGRTGEETQYF	TGTGCCAGCAGTGGCCGGACAGGGGAAGAGACCCAGTACTTC	TRBV28	TRBJ2-5	NA	TRBD1
CASSLSSGGDEQFF	TGTGCCAGCAGTTTATCTAGCGGGGGGGATGAGCAGTTCTTC	TRBV27	TRBJ2-1	few	TRBD2
CASSSTTTVANTGELFF	TGTGCCAGCAGTTCCACTACGACTGTCGCGAACACCGGGGAGCTGTTTTTT	TRBV12-3/TRBV12-4	TRBJ2-2	few	NA
CASISDRRDGELFF	TGTGCCAGCATATCCGACAGGAGGGACGGGGAGCTGTTTTTT	TRBV6-6	TRBJ2-2	many	NA
CASTANLRTAHGYTF	TGTGCCAGCACTGCCAACCTTCGGACAGCTCATGGCTACACCTTC	TRBV2	TRBJ1-2	many	NA
CASSEPGPPGTEAFF	TGTGCCAGCAGTGAGCCGGGGCCCCCAGGGACTGAAGCTTTCTTT	TRBV6-1	TRBJ1-1	few	NA
CANSLVAKHSTDTQYF	TGTGCCAACAGTTTAGTGGCCAAGCATAGCACAGATACGCAGTATTTT	TRBV12-3/TRBV12-4	TRBJ2-3	NA	NA
CASSEEVSSTDTQYF	TGCGCCAGCAGTGAGGAGGTTTCTAGCACAGATACGCAGTATTTT	TRBV10-1	TRBJ2-3	few	NA
CASSAPGQGDSGNTEAFF	TGTGCCAGCAGCGCCCCCGGACAGGGGGATTCTGGGAACACTGAAGCTTTCTTT	TRBV7-9	TRBJ1-1	many	TRBD1
CASSPSGQETQYF	TGTGCCAGCAGCCCCTCCGGCCAAGAGACCCAGTACTTC	TRBV7-9	TRBJ2-5	many	NA